The text below deals with one T cell receptor (beta chain). This CDR3 contains 15 residues. CDR1 SGHNT and CDR2 YYREEE come from the germline V gene (reference sequence). The V end lost 3 bases, the J end lost 4 bases, and 16 bases lay between the germline ends. The sample comes from a study of blood T cell repertoires in COVID-19. Methods used by the authors: Reference gene primer amplification yielded estimated nucleated cell counts. The table came from immunoSEQ multiplex PCR; TCRdb's copy has only in-frame clones and leaves some out. V and J calls and clone size are those listed in that table; D and trimming were worked out from the DNA. This sample carries 200,000 to 250,000 clones, approximately 86% of them seen once, and the ten largest clones take over 3%.

The sequenced material came from peripheral blood. The gene calls are TRBV5-4 and TRBJ1-2; a weak D match, TRBD1 (5 bases). The sequence came from a woman aged 25 to 39 who had recovered from COVID-19. The CDR3 region is CASSSTLGLGYGYTF. Here the CDR3 DNA reads TGTGCCAGCAGCTCGACTTTGGGGCTGGGCTATGGCTACACCTTC.